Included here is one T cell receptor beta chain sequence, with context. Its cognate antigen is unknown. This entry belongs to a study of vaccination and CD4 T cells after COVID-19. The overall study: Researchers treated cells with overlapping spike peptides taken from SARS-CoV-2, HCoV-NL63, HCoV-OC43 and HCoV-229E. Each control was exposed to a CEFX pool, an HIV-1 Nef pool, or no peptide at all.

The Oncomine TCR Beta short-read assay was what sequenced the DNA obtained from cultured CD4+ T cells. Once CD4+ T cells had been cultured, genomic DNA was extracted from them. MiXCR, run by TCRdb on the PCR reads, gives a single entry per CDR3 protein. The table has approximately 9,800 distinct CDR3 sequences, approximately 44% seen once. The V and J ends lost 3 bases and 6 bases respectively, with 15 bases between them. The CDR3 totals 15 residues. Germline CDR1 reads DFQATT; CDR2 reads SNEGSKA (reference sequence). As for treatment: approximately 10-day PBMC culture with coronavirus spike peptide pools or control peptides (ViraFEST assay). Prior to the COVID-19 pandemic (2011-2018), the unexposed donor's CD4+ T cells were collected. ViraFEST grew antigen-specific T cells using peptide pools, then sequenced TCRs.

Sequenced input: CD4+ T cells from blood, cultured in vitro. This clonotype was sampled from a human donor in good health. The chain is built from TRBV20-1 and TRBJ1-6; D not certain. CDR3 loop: CSASEEGLVNSPLHF. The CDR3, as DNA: TGCAGTGCTAGTGAGGAGGGCTTGGTTAATTCACCCCTCCACTTT.